What follows describes a single TCR beta chain. Its antigen target is currently unknown. Base qualities are not provided; no much larger clone lies one nucleotide away. This sample was taken from a study of shared clonotypes between healthy human individuals (dated by TCRdb to 2020 to 2021). In terms of the full investigation: The cohort comprised a couple of women and three men aged 18 to 49 years. Between about 0.8 and 9 billion PBMCs per donor were obtained by leukapheresis. For each donor, CD4 naive and CD4 memory were each given three plates, CD8 naive was given two plates, and CD8 memory was given one plate. To increase sequencing depth and limit assay-specific biases, different laboratories used diverse techniques to prepare libraries and sequence TCR repertoires. The study deeply sequenced blood TCR repertoires of several healthy adults to estimate repertoire size and the extent of clonotype sharing between individuals.

Using the deep immunoSEQ assay, multiplex PCR amplified TCR CDR3 regions from genomic DNA. For each cell subset, the extracted genomic DNA was distributed evenly across all wells of several immunoSEQ 96-well plates, and each plate served as one replicate. For sorted subsets, each replicate PCR was loaded with 200 ng genomic DNA, equivalent to 25,000 to 35,000 T cell genomes. Purified libraries were quantified with a Qubit 3.0 fluorometer, sized on a Bioanalyzer 2100, and re-quantified with the KAPA Library Quantification kit. Every immunoSEQ 96-well plate was sequenced on a separate single-read 150-cycle Illumina NextSeq 550 flow cell. For the original study's pipeline: The immunoSEQ output contained only junctional sequences without quality scores, so filtering could not match that applied to full-length reads. To assign V/J genes and CDR3, sequences were annotated using PyIR, a Python wrapper for IgBLAST v1.9, with IMGT germline references. Reads were filtered out if the reads had weak V/J assignments (E-value above 1e-6), no CDR3, stop codons, out-of-frame junctions, or ambiguous translated residues. V3J clonotypes were defined as sequences sharing an identical inferred V gene, J gene, and CDR3 amino acid sequence. The percentage overlap between two repertoires was calculated by dividing the number of shared unique clonotypes by the size of the smaller repertoire. Richness of each repertoire was evaluated using RTK rarefaction, the Chao1 estimator, and Recon v2.1 estimates of unobserved clonotypes. Generation probabilities for all TCRbeta clonotypes obtained by the gDNA method from four donors were computed using OLGA. TCRdb's version of the immuneACCESS table is confined to in-frame rearrangements and falls short of the full clone set. An unresolved V gene accounts for under half of the shortfall where checked; the remainder is of unknown origin. The V and J calls and clone size are taken from that table; D and trimming were inferred from the DNA. Present in this sample are about 2.1 million clones, roughly 95% of which were seen just once. About 1.6% of the sample lies in the top ten.

Trimming takes 2 bases off V and 5 bases off J; junction bases not matched to a gene: 7. The CDR3 numbers 15 residues from cysteine through phenylalanine. The CDR3 DNA has 45 bases and is translated from base 1. Based on the germline V gene, the CDR1 and CDR2 sequences are MNHEY and SVGAGI. CD8 naive samples were obtained by positive selection for CCR7 among CD45RO-negative cells, yielding a CD45RA+CCR7+ population from which TemRA cells were excluded. The donors were healthy, HIV-negative adults who had no recently reported acute infections or vaccinations. Every donor was a Caucasian adult residing in Nashville, Tennessee, USA. After blood collection by leukapheresis, PBMCs were isolated using Ficoll-Histopaque density gradient centrifugation and then cryopreserved in the vapor phase of liquid nitrogen. Purity and quantity of every magnetically sorted T cell population were checked by analytical flow cytometry. Genomic DNA was isolated from every sorted fraction and measured by UV absorbance on a Nanodrop 2000c.

On the study overall, not on this receptor specifically: Pairwise subsampling led to the expectation that sequencing depth would affect the degree of clonotype sharing among donors. Naive subsets generally had larger estimated clonotype richness than memory subsets did. Incomplete sequencing was indicated by rarefaction of sorted-subset datasets, despite the large sequencing depth. Approximately 5% of naive CD4, roughly 3.5% of naive CD8, approximately 2% of memory CD4, and around 0.42% of memory CD8 clonotypes were shared across a few donors. Compared with non-shared clonotypes, the clonotypes found in all four sorted-subset donors had higher generation probabilities. Sampling was restricted to blood, and TCR repertoires in tissues likely differ from the TCR repertoires found in blood. The genetic and exposure-history diversity represented was limited by the small number of donors.

The receptor comes from a man aged 18 to 29 in good health. Some clones in this sample may be carry-over from other donors' samples. The source material was naive CD8+ T cells from PBMCs. In the paper's terms, the cell subset or site label means: CD45RA+CCR7+. Recombination linked TRBV6-5 to TRBJ2-7; TRBD1 lines up with 9 middle nucleotides. The nucleotide sequence reads as follows: TGTGCCAGCAGTTACGGGACAGGGATTTGGAACGAGCAGTACTTC. Translated, it reads CASSYGTGIWNEQYF.